These 9 T cell receptor beta chains share one sample of origin, sequenced in a study of T cells in Graves' hyperthyroidism and ophthalmopathy. Regions amplified from RNA transcripts were the TCR beta CDR3 regions. The HTBI primer set served for first-round RT-PCR of the TCR CDR3. TCRdb processed the multiplex PCR reads anew with MiXCR; each CDR3 protein has one entry. The repertoire consists of over 700,000 distinct CDR3 sequences, with 38% occurring once and the leading ten covering 8.9%. Sequencing was done on a sample of blood. These receptors all come from a young man with Graves' hyperthyroidism.

A note on this clonotype: A clone one base away is much larger, so this may be a read error. The chain carries TRBV29-1 and TRBJ2-5; D gene ambiguous. Germline values: CDR1 SQVTM, CDR2 ANQGSEA. The CDR3 totals 13 residues. V was cut by 2 bases and J by 5 bases, with 12 bases left in between. This CDR3 reads CSVELDGIETQYF. The CDR3, as DNA: TGCAGCGTTGAACTCGACGGAATTGAGACCCAGTACTTC.

This clonotype has only a few counts. V is TRBV5-1 and J is TRBJ1-4, with a possible D match to TRBD1 (5 bases). The CDR3 covers 16 residues. V gave up 4 bases and J gave up 8 bases, with 21 bases separating them. Germline values: CDR1 SGHRS, CDR2 YFSETQ. The CDR3: CASSPWAGPEGEKLFF. For the CDR3, the DNA is TGCGCCAGCAGCCCTTGGGCGGGACCCGAGGGGGAAAAACTGTTTTTT.

The chain uses TRBV4-1 and TRBJ2-7, with 8 bases identical to TRBD2. Germline V gene sequence: CDR1 MGHRA, CDR2 YSYEKL. Germline trimming cut 3 bases from V and 4 bases from J; bases unmatched to any gene: 5. The CDR3 contains 14 residues. CDR3 in DNA: TGCGCCAGCAGCCAGGGAGCGGGAGTGTACGAGCAGTACTTC. As protein: CASSQGAGVYEQYF.

This clonotype was seen a handful of times. The V gene is TRBV13, the J gene TRBJ1-4; D is possibly TRBD1 (5 bases). Looked up from germline, CDR1 is PRHDT and CDR2 is FYEKMQ (reference sequence). There are 15 residues in the CDR3. The ends were cut back, 5 bases at V and 6 bases at J, with 16 bases in the middle. The CDR3 DNA follows: TGTGCCAGCAGCGAGCGCGGGCAGGGAGATGAAAAACTGTTTTTT. Translation: CASSERGQGDEKLFF.

The CDR3 DNA sequence: TGTGCCAGCAGCTACGGGACAGCTCGTCTCCAAGAGACCCAGTACTTC. This sequence encodes CASSYGTARLQETQYF. J is TRBJ2-5 and V is TRBV13, with 7 bases lining up with TRBD1. Germline CDR1 reads PRHDT; CDR2 reads FYEKMQ (reference sequence). The V gene end was trimmed by 4 bases and the J gene end by 1 base; junction bases not matched to a gene: 9. CDR3 length: 16 residues.

This chain links TRBV2 with TRBJ1-3, with 11 bases that match TRBD1. V gave up 6 bases and J gave up 1 base; unmatched junction bases: 2. Germline CDR1 SNHLY, CDR2 FYNNEI. This CDR3 has 15 residues. The CDR3 reads CASSGQGASGNTIYF. The CDR3 region has the DNA TGTGCCAGCAGCGGACAGGGGGCTTCTGGAAACACCATATATTTT. Variable domain in full (rest from reference TRBV2 and TRBJ1-3): EPEVTQTPSHQVTQMGQEVILRCVPISNHLYFYWYRQILGQKVEFLVSFYNNEISEKSEIFDDQFSVERPDGSNFTLKIRSTKLEDSAMYFCASSGQGASGNTIYFGEGSWLTVV.

This clonotype has just a few counts. This chain links TRBV6-6 with TRBJ2-7; 7 nucleotides line up with TRBD2. Germline trimming cut 7 bases from V and 3 bases from J; bases unmatched to any gene: 9. This CDR3 has 14 residues. From germline, CDR1 is MNHNY and CDR2 SVGAGI (reference sequence). CDR3 nucleotide sequence: TGTGCCAGCACCGACCTAGCGGAAAGCTACGAGCAGTACTTC. As protein: CASTDLAESYEQYF.

This clonotype has ten or more counts. J is TRBJ1-1 and V is TRBV9; D is possibly TRBD1 (6 bases). Per germline, CDR1 SGDLS and CDR2 YYNGEE. The CDR3 has 15 residues. The V end was cut by 3 bases, the J end by 5 bases, with 17 bases between. The CDR3 DNA reads as TGTGCCAGCAGCGGACTCTCCGGGACACGGACTGAAGCTTTCTTT. This translates into CASSGLSGTRTEAFF.

In this sample, this clonotype turned up many times. The J gene is TRBJ1-1, the V gene TRBV12-3 or TRBV12-4; D not certain. The CDR3 runs to 14 residues. The germline V and J ends were trimmed by 0 bases and 6 bases, with 11 bases remaining between them. The CDR3 sequence: CASSLAPGLAEAFF. DNA for the CDR3: TGTGCCAGCAGTTTAGCGCCGGGCCTCGCTGAAGCTTTCTTT.